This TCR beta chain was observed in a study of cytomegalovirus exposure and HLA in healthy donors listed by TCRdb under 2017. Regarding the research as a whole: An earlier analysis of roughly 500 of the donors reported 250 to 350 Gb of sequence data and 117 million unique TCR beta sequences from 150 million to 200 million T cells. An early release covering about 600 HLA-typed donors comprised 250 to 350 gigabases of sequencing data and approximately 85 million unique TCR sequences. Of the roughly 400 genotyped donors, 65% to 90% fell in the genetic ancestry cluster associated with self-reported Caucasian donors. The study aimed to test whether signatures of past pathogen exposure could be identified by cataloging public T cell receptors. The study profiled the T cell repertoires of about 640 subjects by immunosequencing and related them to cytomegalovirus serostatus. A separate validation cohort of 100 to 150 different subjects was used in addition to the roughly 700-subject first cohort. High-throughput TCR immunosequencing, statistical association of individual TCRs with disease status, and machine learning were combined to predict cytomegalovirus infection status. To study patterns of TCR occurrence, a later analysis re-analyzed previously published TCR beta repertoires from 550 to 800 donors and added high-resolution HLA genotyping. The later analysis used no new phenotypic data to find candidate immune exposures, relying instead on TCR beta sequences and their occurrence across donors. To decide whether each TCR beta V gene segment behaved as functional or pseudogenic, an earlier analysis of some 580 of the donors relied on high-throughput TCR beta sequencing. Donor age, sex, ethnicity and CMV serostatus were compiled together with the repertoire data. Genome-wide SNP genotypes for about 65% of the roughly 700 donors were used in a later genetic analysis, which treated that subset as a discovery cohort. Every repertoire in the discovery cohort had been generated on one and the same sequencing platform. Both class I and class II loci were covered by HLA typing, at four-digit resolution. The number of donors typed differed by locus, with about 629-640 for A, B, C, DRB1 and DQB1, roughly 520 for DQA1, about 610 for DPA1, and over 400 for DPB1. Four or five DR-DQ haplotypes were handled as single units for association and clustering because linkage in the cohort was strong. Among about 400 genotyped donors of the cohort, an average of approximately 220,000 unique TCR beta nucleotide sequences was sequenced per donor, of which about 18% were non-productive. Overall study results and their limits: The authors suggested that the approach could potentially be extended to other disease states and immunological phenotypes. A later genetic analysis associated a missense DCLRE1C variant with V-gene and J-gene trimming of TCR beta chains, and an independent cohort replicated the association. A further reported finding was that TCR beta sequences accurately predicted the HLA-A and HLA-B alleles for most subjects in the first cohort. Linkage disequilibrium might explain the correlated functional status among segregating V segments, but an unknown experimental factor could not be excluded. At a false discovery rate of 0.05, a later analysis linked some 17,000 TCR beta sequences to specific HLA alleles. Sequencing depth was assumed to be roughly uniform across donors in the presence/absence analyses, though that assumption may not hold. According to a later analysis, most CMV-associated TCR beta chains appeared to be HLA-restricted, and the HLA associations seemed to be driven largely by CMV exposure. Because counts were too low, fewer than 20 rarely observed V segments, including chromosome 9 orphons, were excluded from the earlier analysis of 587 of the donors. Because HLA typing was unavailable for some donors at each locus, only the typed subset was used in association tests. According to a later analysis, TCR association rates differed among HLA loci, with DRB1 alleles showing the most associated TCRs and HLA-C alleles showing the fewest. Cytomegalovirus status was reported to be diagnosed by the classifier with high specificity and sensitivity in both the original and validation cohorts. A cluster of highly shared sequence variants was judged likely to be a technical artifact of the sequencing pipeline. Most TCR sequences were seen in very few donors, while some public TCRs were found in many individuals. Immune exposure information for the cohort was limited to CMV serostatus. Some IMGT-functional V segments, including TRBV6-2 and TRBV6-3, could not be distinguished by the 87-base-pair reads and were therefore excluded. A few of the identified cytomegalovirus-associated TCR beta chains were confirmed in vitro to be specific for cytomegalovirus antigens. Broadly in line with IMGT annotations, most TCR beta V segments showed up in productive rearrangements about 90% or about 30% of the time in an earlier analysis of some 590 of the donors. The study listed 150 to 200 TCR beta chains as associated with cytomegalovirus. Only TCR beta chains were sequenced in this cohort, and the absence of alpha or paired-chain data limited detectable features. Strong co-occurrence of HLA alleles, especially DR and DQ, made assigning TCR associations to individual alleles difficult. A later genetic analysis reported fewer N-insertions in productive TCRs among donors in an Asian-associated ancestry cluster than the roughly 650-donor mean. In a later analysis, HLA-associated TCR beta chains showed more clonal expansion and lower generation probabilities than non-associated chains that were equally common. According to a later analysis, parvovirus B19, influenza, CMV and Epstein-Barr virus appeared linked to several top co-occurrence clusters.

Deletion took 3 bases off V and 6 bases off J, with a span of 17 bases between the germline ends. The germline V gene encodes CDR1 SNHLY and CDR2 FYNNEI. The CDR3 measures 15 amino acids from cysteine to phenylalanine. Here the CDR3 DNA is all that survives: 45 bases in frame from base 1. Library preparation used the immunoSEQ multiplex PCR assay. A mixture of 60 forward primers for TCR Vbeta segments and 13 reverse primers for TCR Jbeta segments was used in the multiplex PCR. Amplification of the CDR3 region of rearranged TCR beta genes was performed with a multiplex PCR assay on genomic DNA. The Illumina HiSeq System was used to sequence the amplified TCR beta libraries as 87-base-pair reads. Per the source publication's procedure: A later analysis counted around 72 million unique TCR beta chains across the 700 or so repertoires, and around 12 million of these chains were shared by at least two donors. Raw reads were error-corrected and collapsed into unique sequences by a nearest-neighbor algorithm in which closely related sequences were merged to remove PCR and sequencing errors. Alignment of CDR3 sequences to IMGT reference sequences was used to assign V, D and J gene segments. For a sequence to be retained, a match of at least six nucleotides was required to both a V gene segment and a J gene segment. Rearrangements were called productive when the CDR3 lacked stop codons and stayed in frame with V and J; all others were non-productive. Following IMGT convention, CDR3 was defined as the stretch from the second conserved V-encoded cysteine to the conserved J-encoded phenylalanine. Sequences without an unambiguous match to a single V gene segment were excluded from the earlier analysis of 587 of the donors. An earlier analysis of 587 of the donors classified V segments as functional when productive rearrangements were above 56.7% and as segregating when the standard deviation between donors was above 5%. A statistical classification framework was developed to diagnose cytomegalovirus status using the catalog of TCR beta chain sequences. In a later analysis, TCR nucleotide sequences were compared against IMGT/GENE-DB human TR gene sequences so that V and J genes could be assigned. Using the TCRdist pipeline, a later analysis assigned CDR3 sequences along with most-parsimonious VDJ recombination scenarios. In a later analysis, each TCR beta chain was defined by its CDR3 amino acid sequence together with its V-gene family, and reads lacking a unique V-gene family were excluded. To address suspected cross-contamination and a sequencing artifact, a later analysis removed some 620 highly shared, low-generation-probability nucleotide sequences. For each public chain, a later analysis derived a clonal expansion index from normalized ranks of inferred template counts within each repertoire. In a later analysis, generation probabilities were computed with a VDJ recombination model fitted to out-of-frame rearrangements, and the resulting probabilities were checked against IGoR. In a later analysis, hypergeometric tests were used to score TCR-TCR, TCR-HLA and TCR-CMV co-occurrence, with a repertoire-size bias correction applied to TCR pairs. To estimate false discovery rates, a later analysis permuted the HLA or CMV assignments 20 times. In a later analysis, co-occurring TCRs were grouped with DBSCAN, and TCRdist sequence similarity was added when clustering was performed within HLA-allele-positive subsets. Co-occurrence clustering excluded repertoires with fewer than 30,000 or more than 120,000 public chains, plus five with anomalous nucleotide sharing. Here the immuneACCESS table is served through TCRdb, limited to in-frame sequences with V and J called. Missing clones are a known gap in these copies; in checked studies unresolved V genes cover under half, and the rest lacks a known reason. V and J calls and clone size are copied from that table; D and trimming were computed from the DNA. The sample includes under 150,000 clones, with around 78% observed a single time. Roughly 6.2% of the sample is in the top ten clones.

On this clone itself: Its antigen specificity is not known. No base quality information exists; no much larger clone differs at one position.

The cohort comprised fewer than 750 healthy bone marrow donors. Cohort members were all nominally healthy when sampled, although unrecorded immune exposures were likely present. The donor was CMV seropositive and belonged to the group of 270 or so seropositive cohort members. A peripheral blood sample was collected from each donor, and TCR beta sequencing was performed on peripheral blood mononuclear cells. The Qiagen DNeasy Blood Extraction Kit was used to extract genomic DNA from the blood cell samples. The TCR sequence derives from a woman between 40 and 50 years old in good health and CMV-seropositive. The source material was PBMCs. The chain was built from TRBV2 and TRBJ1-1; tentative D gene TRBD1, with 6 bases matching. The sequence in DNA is TGTGCCAGCAGTGACCCGAGGGGGGGCAACGCTGAAGCTTTCTTT. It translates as CASSDPRGGNAEAFF.